One sample yielded the 11 T cell receptor beta chains listed below, sequenced in a study of blood T cells in healthy people across ages. Then a second PCR, running roughly 7 to 11 cycles, was carried out with a sample-barcoded 5' primer and a J-beta primer mix. TCRdb reprocessed the 5' RACE reads with MiXCR, giving one entry per CDR3 protein. The sample yields 1 million or so distinct CDR3 sequences, more than 35% seen once. The specimen sequenced was blood. Every receptor here comes from a woman in her fifties or sixties in good health.

This clonotype showed up just a few times. This sequence joins TRBV29-1 and TRBJ1-1; D not certain. CDR1 and CDR2 from the germline V gene are SQVTM and ANQGSEA. This CDR3 is 14 amino acids long. CDR3 protein: CSTLGSSGGTEAFF. The CDR3 DNA sequence: TGCAGTACCCTCGGGTCCTCCGGTGGCACTGAAGCTTTCTTT.

CDR3 nucleotide sequence: TGCAGTGCGCCTACTAGCGGCAGCTACTCCTACAATGAGCAGTTCTTC. Amino acid sequence: CSAPTSGSYSYNEQFF. The chain joins TRBV20-1 to TRBJ2-1; 8 bases match TRBD2. The germline V gene has CDR1 DFQATT and CDR2 SNEGSKA (reference sequence). The CDR3 has 16 residues. V shed 6 bases and J 0 bases; nucleotides not matched to a gene: 10.

In this sample, this clonotype turned up once. This chain links TRBV7-2 with TRBJ1-6; D is undetermined. V was clipped by 5 bases and J by 7 bases, with 21 bases between them. The germline V gene has CDR1 SGHTA and CDR2 FQGNSA. This CDR3 spans 17 amino acids. The CDR3 nucleotides read TGTGCCAGCAGCCCGACGTTGGTTATCAGCGGGAATTCACCCCTCCACTTT. Translated, it gives CASSPTLVISGNSPLHF.

This clonotype was detected a few times. The genes are TRBV20-1 and TRBJ2-1; tentatively, D is TRBD1 (6 bases). Trimming cost V 4 bases and J 2 bases, with 12 bases left between them. Per the germline V gene, CDR1 is DFQATT and CDR2 is SNEGSKA (reference sequence). The CDR3 runs to 14 residues. DNA of the CDR3: TGCAGTGCTATTTTGACAGGTACCTACAATGAGCAGTTCTTC. Translating it yields CSAILTGTYNEQFF.

V and J are TRBV9 and TRBJ2-1; a possible D gene is TRBD1 (6 bases). The last part of the DNA fits TRBJ2-7 better; the J call may be wrong. CDR1 and CDR2 from the germline V gene are SGDLS and YYNGEE. The CDR3 spans 15 residues. In DNA, the CDR3 is TGTGCCAGCAGCGGACGGACAGAGTCCCCTTACGAGCAGTACTTC. It codes for CASSGRTESPYEQYF.

This clonotype was seen a few times. The chain joins TRBV25-1 to TRBJ2-5; 7 nucleotides agree with TRBD2. TRBJ2-7 matches the DNA end more closely, so the J call is doubtful. Germline CDR1 and CDR2: MGHDK and SYGVNS. This CDR3 comprises 12 residues. CDR3: CASSWGGDEQYF. CDR3 coding DNA: TGTGCCAGCAGTTGGGGGGGGGACGAGCAGTACTTC.

This clonotype was counted only a few times. CDR3 coding DNA: TGTGCCAGCAGTTACGGACAGGGGGGCAATCAGCCCCAGCATTTT. This sequence encodes CASSYGQGGNQPQHF. The chain employs TRBV28 and TRBJ1-5; 10 nucleotides align to TRBD1. The CDR3 is 15 residues long. Trimming cost V 4 bases and J 2 bases; bases outside gene matches: 2. Looked up from germline, CDR1 is MDHEN and CDR2 is SYDVKM.

As to this clonotype: A much more abundant neighbour one base away suggests this may be a read error. The chain carries TRBV3-1 and TRBJ2-5; D may correspond to TRBD1 or TRBD2 (5 bases each). The V end lost 0 bases, the J end lost 11 bases, and 19 bases lay between the germline ends. The CDR3 sequence is 15 residues long. Looked up from germline, CDR1 is LGHDT and CDR2 is YNNKEL (reference sequence). The chain's CDR3 is CASSQDVRGWGGQYF. The CDR3 DNA follows: TGTGCCAGCAGCCAAGATGTCCGAGGGTGGGGCGGGCAGTACTTC.

The chain is built from TRBV7-9 and TRBJ2-5; D is uncertain. This CDR3 has 16 amino acids. The V gene lost 5 bases and the J gene lost 3 bases, with 19 bases spanning the gap. Germline CDR1 SEHNR, CDR2 FQNEAQ (reference sequence). The CDR3 nucleotides read TGTGCCAGCAGCCCCCGTGACTGGCGGACGAAAGAGACCCAGTACTTC. Amino acids: CASSPRDWRTKETQYF.

This sequence joins TRBV4-2 and TRBJ2-7, with 8 positions matching TRBD2. Germline CDR1 reads LGHNA; CDR2 reads YNFKEQ. V gave up 0 bases and J gave up 5 bases; unmatched junction bases: 9. This CDR3 region has 16 residues. CDR3 sequence: CASSQDQVRAGDEQYF. CDR3 nucleotide sequence: TGTGCCAGCAGCCAAGATCAGGTTCGAGCGGGAGACGAGCAGTACTTC.

The gene calls are TRBV20-1 and TRBJ2-7; 7 bases are shared with TRBD1. Germline trimming cut 6 bases from V and 1 base from J; bases unmatched to any gene: 6. Germline CDR1 reads DFQATT; CDR2 reads SNEGSKA (reference sequence). The CDR3 length is 13 residues. The CDR3 nucleotides are TGCAGTGCCTCGACAGGGCCTTCCTACGAGCAGTACTTC. Its translation: CSASTGPSYEQYF.